The 31 T cell receptor beta chains reported below all come from one sample, sequenced in a study of T cells and Merkel cell carcinoma outcomes. Sequencing used immunoSEQ multiplex PCR; TCRdb keeps in-frame clones, though not all of them. This table holds 1,500 to 2,000 clones, roughly four fifths found once. Sequencing was done on a sample of tumor tissue from Merkel cell carcinoma. These receptors were obtained from a human donor with Merkel cell carcinoma.

V and J are TRBV27 and TRBJ2-6; D gene uncertain. The CDR3 is 17 residues long. Germline values: CDR1 MNHEY, CDR2 SMNVEV (reference sequence). V was trimmed by 4 bases and J by 5 bases, leaving 18 bases between them. CDR3 sequence reads: CASSWAQLQSRANVLTF. Written as DNA, the CDR3 is TGTGCCAGCAGTTGGGCACAGCTACAAAGTCGGGCCAACGTCCTGACTTTC.

The gene calls are TRBV29-1 and TRBJ1-2; 8 bases agree with TRBD1. Germline CDR1 and CDR2: SQVTM and ANQGSEA. The CDR3 has 12 amino acids. The V segment lost 7 bases and the J segment 1 base; nucleotides outside the gene matches: 2. The CDR3 sequence: CSATGGNYGYTF. In nucleotides, the CDR3 is TGCAGCGCCACAGGGGGTAACTATGGCTACACCTTC.

The rearrangement uses TRBV6-1 and TRBJ2-7; D gene uncertain. The CDR3 is 14 residues long. V shed 6 bases and J shed 2 bases, with 14 bases lying between them. Germline lookup yields CDR1 MNHNS and CDR2 SASEGT. CDR3 sequence: CASRLNSIPYEQYF. CDR3 sequence (DNA): TGTGCCAGCAGGTTAAACAGTATTCCCTACGAGCAGTACTTC.

By sample share, this clone is large. Other nucleotide sequences from this sample produce the same CDR3. This chain uses TRBV18 with TRBJ2-5; D unclear. Trimming pared 3 bases from V and 1 base from J, leaving 12 bases between. Germline V gives CDR1 KGHSH, CDR2 LQKENI. The length of the CDR3 is 15 residues. This CDR3 is CASSPGRRFQETQYF. In nucleotides, the CDR3 is TGTGCCAGCTCACCGGGCAGGCGATTCCAAGAGACCCAGTACTTC.

The chain has TRBV7-9 and TRBJ2-1, with TRBD2 identical over 9 bases. Germline CDR1 and CDR2: SEHNR and FQNEAQ (reference sequence). J lost 12 bases, V lost 2 bases, and 8 bases had no gene match. The CDR3 sequence is 14 residues long. The CDR3, as DNA: TGTGCCAGCAGCTTACCAGGCGGGGGGGCCAGGCAGTTCTTC. Protein: CASSLPGGGARQFF.

This clone was observed a few times. Sequence at one end of the junction differs from germline and may be a read error. Other DNA sequences within the sample encode an identical CDR3. This sequence joins TRBV7-2 and TRBJ2-1; D is unresolved. The CDR3 loop spans 16 amino acids. Germline CDR1 reads SGHTA; CDR2 reads FQGNSA. The DNA for the CDR3 is TGTGCCAGCAGCTTAGCGTTCCAAAGAACCTATAATGAGCAGTTCTTC. Translated: CASSLAFQRTYNEQFF.

The chain is built from TRBV11-2 and TRBJ1-2, with 8 bases lining up with TRBD1. This CDR3 has 15 residues. Germline CDR1 and CDR2: SGHAT and FQNNGV. The V segment lost 3 bases and the J segment 4 bases; nucleotides outside the gene matches: 7. CDR3 loop: CASSFGTGRFYGYTF. The CDR3 DNA is TGTGCCAGCAGCTTCGGGACAGGAAGGTTCTATGGCTACACCTTC.

The CDR3 region is CASRFGGTDTQYF. The CDR3 coding sequence is TGTGCCAGCAGATTTGGGGGGACAGATACGCAGTATTTT. The J gene is TRBJ2-3, the V gene TRBV11-2; TRBD2 might be the D (6 bases). Germline CDR1 SGHAT, CDR2 FQNNGV. The ends were cut back, 6 bases at V and 3 bases at J, with 10 bases in the middle. CDR3 size: 13 residues.

This clone came up once. This chain connects TRBV18 to TRBJ1-1; TRBD1 agrees at 7 bases. The V gene's germline CDR1 is KGHSH and CDR2 LQKENI. Unmatched junction bases numbered 10, after V lost 4 bases and J lost 8 bases. This CDR3 region has 14 residues. The DNA of the CDR3 is TGTGCCAGCTCACGAAGCGAGGGGGCAATCGAAGCTTTCTTT. Protein sequence: CASSRSEGAIEAFF.

The gene calls are TRBV4-1 and TRBJ2-3, with 12 bases matching TRBD2. The trim removed 1 base at V and 3 bases at J, leaving 2 bases unmatched. This CDR3 has 16 amino acids. Germline V lookup: CDR1 MGHRA, CDR2 YSYEKL. CDR3 residues: CASSQGLAGVTDTQYF. As DNA, the CDR3 is TGCGCCAGCAGCCAAGGACTAGCGGGGGTAACAGATACGCAGTATTTT.

The gene calls are TRBV7-9 and TRBJ2-7, with D uncertain. The CDR3 totals 12 residues. CDR1 is SEHNR and CDR2 is FQNEAQ in the germline V gene (reference sequence). V shed 6 bases and J shed 4 bases, with 10 bases lying between them. CDR3 residues: CASSSDDYEQYF. CDR3 in DNA: TGTGCCAGCAGTTCGGACGATTACGAGCAGTACTTC.

The genes are TRBV21-1 and TRBJ1-3. TRBV21-1 is marked as a pseudogene. The CDR3 is 17 amino acids. CDR3 in DNA: TGTGCCAGCACCCAAACGGGGGGGACAACTTCTGGAAACACCATATATTTT. Encoded protein: CASTQTGGTTSGNTIYF.

This chain joins TRBV2 and TRBJ1-5; TRBD1 agrees at 7 bases. V was pared by 5 bases and J by 5 bases, with 9 bases of the junction left unmatched. The CDR3 length is 15 residues. Germline loops: CDR1 SNHLY, CDR2 FYNNEI. The CDR3 loop reads CASSSDRRNDQPQHF. CDR3 in DNA: TGTGCCAGCAGTTCGGACAGGCGGAATGATCAGCCCCAGCATTTT.

The table lists this clone with a few counts. The chain has TRBV2 and TRBJ1-1; D call uncertain. Trimming removed 7 bases from V and 3 bases from J, with 21 bases in between. The V gene's germline CDR1 is SNHLY and CDR2 FYNNEI. The CDR3 loop spans 16 amino acids. The CDR3 region has the DNA TGTGCCAGCACTTTGGTTGGTCAGAGGCCCGACACTGAAGCTTTCTTT. Translating gives CASTLVGQRPDTEAFF.

The chain employs TRBV2 and TRBJ2-1; tentatively, D is TRBD1 (7 bases). The CDR3 is made up of 16 amino acids. Looked up from germline, CDR1 is SNHLY and CDR2 is FYNNEI. V gave up 3 bases and J gave up 0 bases, with 12 bases separating them. The CDR3 sequence: CASSERGQISYNEQFF. In DNA form, the CDR3 reads TGTGCCAGCAGTGAGCGGGGACAGATCTCCTACAATGAGCAGTTCTTC.

The rearrangement uses TRBV7-9 and TRBJ2-7, with D perhaps matching TRBD1 (6 bases). The germline V and J ends were trimmed by 3 bases and 5 bases, with 8 bases remaining between them. CDR1 and CDR2 from the germline V gene are SEHNR and FQNEAQ (reference sequence). The CDR3 consists of 12 residues. The DNA for the CDR3 is TGTGCCAGCAGCTTGACAGGAAACGAGCAGTACTTC. Its protein is CASSLTGNEQYF.

CDR3 DNA sequence: TGCGCCAGCAGCTTGGGGACAGGGTCCTATGGCTACACCTTC. Amino acid sequence: CASSLGTGSYGYTF. The rearrangement links TRBV5-1 to TRBJ1-2; 8 nucleotides agree with TRBD1. Germline V lookup: CDR1 SGHRS, CDR2 YFSETQ. The CDR3 covers 14 residues. V lost 0 bases to trimming and J lost 4 bases; unmatched junction nucleotides: 2.

The V and J genes are TRBV6-5 and TRBJ2-5; D gene unclear. This CDR3 region has 14 residues. Trimming left V 4 bases short and J 7 bases short, with 16 bases between. Germline V gene data show CDR1 as MNHEY and CDR2 as SVGAGI. The CDR3 sequence is CASSLRPSARTQYF. As DNA, the CDR3 is TGTGCCAGCAGTTTACGACCCAGCGCTCGGACCCAGTACTTC.

This chain joins TRBV9 and TRBJ2-3; a weak D match, TRBD2 (5 bases). Per germline, CDR1 SGDLS and CDR2 YYNGEE. CDR3 length: 14 amino acids. V was shortened by 0 bases and J by 6 bases, with 11 bases between the two germline ends. The CDR3 loop is CASSVDRGSDTQYF. CDR3 in DNA: TGTGCCAGCAGCGTAGATCGTGGGAGTGATACGCAGTATTTT.

V and J are TRBV7-2 and TRBJ1-5; D might be TRBD1 (6 bases). The CDR3 covers 17 residues. Trimming took off 3 bases at V and 3 bases at J, with 18 bases between the two ends. Germline V gene data show CDR1 as SGHTA and CDR2 as FQGNSA. The CDR3 here is CASSFLCPGASNQPQHF. The CDR3 nucleotides are TGTGCCAGCAGCTTCCTATGCCCAGGGGCCTCCAATCAGCCCCAGCATTTT. Complete variable domain (other parts from reference TRBV7-2 and TRBJ1-5): GAGVSQSPSNKVTEKGKDVELRCDPISGHTALYWYRQSLGQGLEFLIYFQGNSAPDKSGLPSDRFSAERTGGSVSTLTIQRTQQEDSAVYLCASSFLCPGASNQPQHFGDGTRLSIL.

This clone has a single count. The chain joins TRBV9 to TRBJ2-3; D possibly corresponds to TRBD2 (7 bases). There are 17 residues in the CDR3. Germline V gene sequence: CDR1 SGDLS, CDR2 YYNGEE. Deletions cut 2 bases from V and 6 bases from J, with 22 bases between. The CDR3 DNA reads TGTGCCAGCAGCGTCAGACCCCTAGGGGGGGGCCCGGATACGCAGTATTTT. It is translated as CASSVRPLGGGPDTQYF.

This clone was detected only a few times. The rearrangement links TRBV18 to TRBJ2-1, with 10 positions matching TRBD2. Germline CDR1 reads KGHSH; CDR2 reads LQKENI. The CDR3 sequence is 16 residues long. V trimming: 6 bases; J trimming: 0 bases; junction bases outside the gene matches: 5. The CDR3 coding sequence is TGTGCCAGCTCGTCATCTAGCGGGGGCTCCTACAATGAGCAGTTCTTC. This codes for CASSSSSGGSYNEQFF. The complete variable domain, with remaining parts taken from reference TRBV18 and TRBJ2-1, reads NAGVMQNPRHLVRRRGQEARLRCSPMKGHSHVYWYRQLPEEGLKFMVYLQKENIIDESGMPKERFSAEFPKEGPSILRIQQVVRGDSAAYFCASSSSSGGSYNEQFFGPGTRLTVL.

Here the CDR3 reads CASSSLAGDYEQYF. The CDR3 nucleotides read TGTGCCAGCAGCTCCCTAGCGGGGGACTACGAGCAGTACTTC. The J gene is TRBJ2-7, the V gene TRBV5-6; 10 nucleotides line up with TRBD2. CDR1 and CDR2 from the germline V gene are SGHDT and YYEEEE. V was clipped by 3 bases and J by 3 bases; unmatched bases: 3. The CDR3 is 14 amino acids.

This clone was seen only a few times. The chain carries TRBV29-1 and TRBJ2-7; 8 nucleotides agree with TRBD2. Trimming cost V 0 bases and J 2 bases; bases outside gene matches: 6. CDR3 length: 15 amino acids. CDR1 and CDR2 (germline): SQVTM, ANQGSEA. The CDR3 DNA follows: TGCAGCGTTGAAGATAGGGCGGGGGGAACCTACGAGCAGTACTTC. As protein: CSVEDRAGGTYEQYF.

The chain links TRBV9 to TRBJ1-4, with a possible D match to TRBD1 (5 bases). CDR1 SGDLS and CDR2 YYNGEE come from the germline V gene. This CDR3 comprises 16 residues. The germline V and J ends were trimmed by 0 bases and 3 bases, with 12 bases remaining between them. The CDR3 nucleotides read TGTGCCAGCAGCGTAGGGGCAGGGACGGCTAATGAAAAACTGTTTTTT. Translation: CASSVGAGTANEKLFF.

DNA of the CDR3: TGTGCCAGCACTTGGGGGGCTAGCGGGCTCCAAGAGACCCAGTACTTC. Translated: CASTWGASGLQETQYF. The chain joins TRBV7-9 to TRBJ2-5, with 8 bases that match TRBD2. Germline loops: CDR1 SEHNR, CDR2 FQNEAQ (reference sequence). The CDR3 runs 16 residues. V lost 7 bases to trimming and J lost 1 base; unmatched junction nucleotides: 11.

This clone was seen a few times. CDR3 sequence reads: CASIPIDPNEQFF. CDR3 nucleotides: TGTGCCAGCATCCCGATAGATCCCAATGAGCAGTTCTTC. The chain links TRBV7-9 to TRBJ2-1, with D uncertain. In germline, CDR1 is SEHNR, CDR2 FQNEAQ (reference sequence). V lost 7 bases, J lost 6 bases, and 13 bases lay in between. CDR3 length equals 13 residues.

This clone appeared a few times. This chain connects TRBV5-6 to TRBJ1-6; 7 bases agree with TRBD1. V shed 4 bases and J 8 bases; nucleotides not matched to a gene: 6. Germline CDR1 reads SGHDT; CDR2 reads YYEEEE. This CDR3 has 14 amino acids. This CDR3 reads CASSLRGIDSPLHF. As DNA, the CDR3 is TGTGCCAGCAGCCTCAGGGGGATTGATTCACCCCTCCACTTT.

The genes are TRBV5-6 and TRBJ1-5, with D possibly matching TRBD1 (5 bases). The CDR3 extends over 15 amino acids. From germline, CDR1 is SGHDT and CDR2 YYEEEE. Trimming stripped 0 bases from V and 4 bases from J, with 11 bases between. The CDR3 DNA sequence: TGTGCCAGCAGCTTGGCAGCAGGGTGGAATCAGCCCCAGCATTTT. Its translation: CASSLAAGWNQPQHF.

By proportion, this clone is large. The chain has TRBV6-5 and TRBJ2-1; D gene ambiguous. The V gene lost 2 bases and the J gene lost 0 bases, with 8 bases spanning the gap. The germline CDR1 and CDR2 sequences are MNHEY and SVGAGI. The CDR3 is 15 amino acids. The CDR3 sequence is CASSYHPSSYNEQFF. The CDR3 DNA reads TGTGCCAGCAGTTACCACCCGAGCTCCTACAATGAGCAGTTCTTC.

This chain links TRBV7-9 with TRBJ2-7; 7 positions match TRBD1. The germline V gene encodes CDR1 SEHNR and CDR2 FQNEAQ (reference sequence). Trimming cost V 6 bases and J 3 bases; bases outside gene matches: 5. The CDR3 length is 13 residues. The CDR3 sequence is CASSGTENYEQYF. The CDR3, as DNA: TGTGCCAGCAGTGGGACAGAGAACTACGAGCAGTACTTC.